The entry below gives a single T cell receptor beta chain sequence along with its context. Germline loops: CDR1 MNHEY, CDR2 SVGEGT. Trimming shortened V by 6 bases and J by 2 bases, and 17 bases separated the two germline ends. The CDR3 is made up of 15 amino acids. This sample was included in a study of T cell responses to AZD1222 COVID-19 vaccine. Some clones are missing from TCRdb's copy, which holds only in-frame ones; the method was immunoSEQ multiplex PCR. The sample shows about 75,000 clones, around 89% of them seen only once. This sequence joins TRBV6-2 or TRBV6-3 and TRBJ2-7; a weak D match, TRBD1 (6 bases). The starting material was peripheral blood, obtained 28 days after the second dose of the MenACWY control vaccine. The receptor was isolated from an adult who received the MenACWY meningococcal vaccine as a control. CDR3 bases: TGTGCCAGCAGCCCTACCCGACAGGTAACCTACGAGCAGTACTTC. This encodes CASSPTRQVTYEQYF.